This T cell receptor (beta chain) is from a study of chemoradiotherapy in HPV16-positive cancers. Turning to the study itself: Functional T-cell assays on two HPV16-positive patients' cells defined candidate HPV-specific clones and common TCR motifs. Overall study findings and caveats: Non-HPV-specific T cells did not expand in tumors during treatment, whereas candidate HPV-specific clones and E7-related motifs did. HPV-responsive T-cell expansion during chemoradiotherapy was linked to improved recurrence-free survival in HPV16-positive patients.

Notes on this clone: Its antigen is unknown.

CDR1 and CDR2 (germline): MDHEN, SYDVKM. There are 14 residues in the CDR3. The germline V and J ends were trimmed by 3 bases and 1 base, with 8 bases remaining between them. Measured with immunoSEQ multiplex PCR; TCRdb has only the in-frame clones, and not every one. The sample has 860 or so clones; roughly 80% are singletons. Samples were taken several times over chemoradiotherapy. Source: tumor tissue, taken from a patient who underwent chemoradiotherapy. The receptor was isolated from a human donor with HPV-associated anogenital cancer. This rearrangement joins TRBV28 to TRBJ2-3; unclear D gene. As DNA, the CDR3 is TGTGCCAGCAGTTTTCTGTCTGGCACAGATACGCAGTATTTT. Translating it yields CASSFLSGTDTQYF.